A single sample gave rise to the 17 T cell receptor beta chains below, sequenced in a study of cytotoxic CD8 clonotypes in ibrutinib-treated CLL. The method was immunoSEQ multiplex PCR; TCRdb's version includes in-frame clones alone and lacks a portion of them. Of approximately 25,000 clones listed, approximately 71% were seen once; the top ten hold about 45%. This specimen was PBMCs, taken after 12 months of ibrutinib treatment. The receptors were gathered from a human donor with chronic lymphocytic leukemia.

The chain has TRBV18 and TRBJ2-7; TRBD2 is a possible D gene (6 bases). V dropped 1 base and J dropped 7 bases, with 14 bases sitting between them. CDR3 length equals 14 residues. Germline CDR1 reads KGHSH; CDR2 reads LQKENI. The DNA for the CDR3 is TGTGCCAGCTCACCACGGCAGGCCGCGGGGGAGCAGTACTTC. It translates to CASSPRQAAGEQYF.

This chain joins TRBV25-1 and TRBJ1-2, with D maybe TRBD1 (6 bases). The V and J ends lost 2 bases and 8 bases respectively, with 12 bases between them. The CDR3 has 13 amino acids. Germline loops: CDR1 MGHDK, CDR2 SYGVNS. The CDR3 loop is CASSEQQGRGYTF. As DNA, the CDR3 is TGTGCCAGCAGTGAACAACAGGGTAGGGGCTACACCTTC.

The CDR3 bases are TGTGCCAGCAGCCTTAGCGGGGGGGCCAGGGATACAGATACGCAGTATTTT. Its protein is CASSLSGGARDTDTQYF. The rearrangement links TRBV9 to TRBJ2-3; 11 bases agree with TRBD2. Germline CDR1 reads SGDLS; CDR2 reads YYNGEE. The CDR3 consists of 17 residues. The V gene end was trimmed by 4 bases and the J gene end by 3 bases; junction bases not matched to a gene: 10.

The gene calls are TRBV2 and TRBJ2-3; 16 positions agree with TRBD2. The CDR3 totals 19 residues. Per germline, CDR1 SNHLY and CDR2 FYNNEI. V gave up 5 bases and J gave up 8 bases; unmatched junction bases: 16. The CDR3 is CASSPGLAGGVNYESTQYF. The CDR3 nucleotides read TGTGCCAGCAGTCCGGGACTAGCGGGGGGGGTCAATTACGAAAGTACGCAGTATTTT.

The chain has TRBV9 and TRBJ1-3, with D maybe TRBD1 (5 bases). Looked up from germline, CDR1 is SGDLS and CDR2 is YYNGEE. The CDR3 extends over 17 amino acids. Trimming pared 3 bases from V and 2 bases from J, leaving 18 bases between. In nucleotides, the CDR3 is TGTGCCAGCAGCGCAGTCCCCCTGGGGGGTACTGGAAACACCATATATTTT. It encodes CASSAVPLGGTGNTIYF.

The chain recombines TRBV6-5 with TRBJ1-5; D is uncertain. This CDR3 comprises 12 residues. Germline CDR1 reads MNHEY; CDR2 reads SVGAGI. V was trimmed by 8 bases and J by 5 bases, leaving 10 bases between them. The CDR3 coding sequence is TGTGCCAGCCGAGGAGCCGATCAGCCCCAGCATTTT. Translation gives CASRGADQPQHF.

The V and J genes are TRBV27 and TRBJ2-2; TRBD1 agrees at 7 bases. Looked up from germline, CDR1 is MNHEY and CDR2 is SMNVEV (reference sequence). V shed 5 bases and J 2 bases; nucleotides not matched to a gene: 8. There are 16 residues in the CDR3. The CDR3 DNA follows: TGTGCCAGCAGTCCCCGACAGGGCACCAACACCGGGGAGCTGTTTTTT. Translation: CASSPRQGTNTGELFF.

Judged by abundance, this clone is medium-sized. This chain links TRBV6-5 with TRBJ2-1, with 7 bases fitting TRBD2. The CDR3 sequence is 14 residues long. The germline V gene has CDR1 MNHEY and CDR2 SVGAGI. Unmatched junction bases numbered 5, after V lost 5 bases and J lost 4 bases. The CDR3 here is CASSTAGTYNEQFF. The CDR3 nucleotides read TGTGCCAGCAGTACAGCGGGGACTTACAATGAGCAGTTCTTC.

This rearrangement joins TRBV7-8 to TRBJ2-1; the D call may be TRBD1 or TRBD2 (5 bases each). The CDR3 is 15 amino acids. V lost 7 bases and J lost 6, with 19 bases in between. CDR1 SGHVS and CDR2 FQNEAQ come from the germline V gene. In DNA form, the CDR3 reads TGTGCCAGCACCCTTGCGAGGGGCATAGCCAATGAGCAGTTCTTC. This gives the protein CASTLARGIANEQFF. The entire variable domain, with the rest obtained from reference TRBV7-8 and TRBJ2-1, is as follows: GAGVSQSPRYKVAKRGQDVALRCDPISGHVSLFWYQQALGQGPEFLTYFQNEAQLDKSGLPSDRFFAERPEGSVSTLKIQRTQQEDSAVYLCASTLARGIANEQFFGPGTRLTVL.

This clone was counted once. This chain uses TRBV9 with TRBJ2-7; 9 bases fit TRBD2. The CDR3 has 15 amino acids. After removal of 3 bases from V and 5 bases from J, the junction contained 9 bases not matched to a gene. Germline V gene lookup returns CDR1 SGDLS and CDR2 YYNGEE. CDR3 nucleotide sequence: TGTGCCAGCAGCGCCCTCGGGACTAGCCGGGACGAGCAGTACTTC. It translates to CASSALGTSRDEQYF.

The chain is built from TRBV6-6 and TRBJ1-5; no clear D. The V gene's germline CDR1 is MNHNY and CDR2 SVGAGI (reference sequence). V gave up 2 bases and J gave up 3 bases, with 5 bases separating them. This CDR3 is built from 13 residues. CDR3 nucleotide sequence: TGTGCCAGCAGTTACGAAGTCAATCAGCCCCAGCATTTT. Protein product: CASSYEVNQPQHF.

The chain uses TRBV28 and TRBJ2-7; D is possibly TRBD2 (7 bases). V lost 8 bases to trimming and J lost 0 bases, with 14 bases between them. Germline V lookup: CDR1 MDHEN, CDR2 SYDVKM. The CDR3 is 14 residues long. CDR3 loop: CASGGGGRSYEQYF. The CDR3 DNA reads as TGTGCCAGCGGGGGGGGCGGCCGCTCCTACGAGCAGTACTTC.

CDR3 DNA sequence: TGTGCCTGGAAATCGGGGGCGCGGATGACTTTCTTT. Protein: CAWKSGARMTFF. This chain joins TRBV30 and TRBJ1-1; tentatively, D is TRBD1 (6 bases). Trimming took off 4 bases at V and 12 bases at J, with 18 bases between the two ends. The CDR3 covers 12 residues. CDR1 and CDR2 (germline): GTSNPN, SVGIG (reference sequence).

The chain is built from TRBV10-2 and TRBJ1-5; no clear D. V shed 0 bases and J shed 3 bases, with 6 bases lying between them. The CDR3 is 14 amino acids. Per germline, CDR1 WSHSY and CDR2 SAAADI. The CDR3 sequence: CASSESSLNQPQHF. DNA for the CDR3: TGCGCCAGCAGTGAGTCCAGCCTCAATCAGCCCCAGCATTTT.

The chain couples TRBV7-9 to TRBJ2-5; TRBD1 aligns across 8 bases. The germline CDR1 and CDR2 sequences are SEHNR and FQNEAQ (reference sequence). V dropped 5 bases and J dropped 4; count of bases not matched to a gene: 3. The CDR3 runs 13 residues. Written as DNA, the CDR3 is TGTGCCAGCAGCCGACAGGGGAGAGAGACCCAGTACTTC. Protein product: CASSRQGRETQYF. The full variable domain, its missing parts supplied by reference TRBV7-9 and TRBJ2-5, is DTGVSQNPRHKITKRGQNVTFRCDPISEHNRLYWYRQTLGQGPEFLTYFQNEAQLEKSRLLSDRFSAERPKGSFSTLEIQRTEQGDSAMYLCASSRQGRETQYFGPGTRLLVL.

The chain has TRBV29-1 and TRBJ1-5, with 12 positions matching TRBD1. The CDR3 covers 15 residues. Germline-derived CDR1 and CDR2 are SQVTM and ANQGSEA. J lost 6 bases, V lost 6 bases, and 9 bases had no gene match. The CDR3 DNA sequence: TGCAGCGTGGGGACAGGGGGCGGTTCAGGTCAGCCCCAGCATTTT. Its protein is CSVGTGGGSGQPQHF.

V is TRBV29-1 and J is TRBJ2-7; unclear D gene. Trimming shortened V by 3 bases and J by 4 bases, and 13 bases separated the two germline ends. Germline-derived CDR1 and CDR2 are SQVTM and ANQGSEA. This CDR3 is 13 amino acids long. The CDR3 region has the DNA TGCAGCGTTGAGATACAGAATTCATACGAGCAGTACTTC. This encodes CSVEIQNSYEQYF.